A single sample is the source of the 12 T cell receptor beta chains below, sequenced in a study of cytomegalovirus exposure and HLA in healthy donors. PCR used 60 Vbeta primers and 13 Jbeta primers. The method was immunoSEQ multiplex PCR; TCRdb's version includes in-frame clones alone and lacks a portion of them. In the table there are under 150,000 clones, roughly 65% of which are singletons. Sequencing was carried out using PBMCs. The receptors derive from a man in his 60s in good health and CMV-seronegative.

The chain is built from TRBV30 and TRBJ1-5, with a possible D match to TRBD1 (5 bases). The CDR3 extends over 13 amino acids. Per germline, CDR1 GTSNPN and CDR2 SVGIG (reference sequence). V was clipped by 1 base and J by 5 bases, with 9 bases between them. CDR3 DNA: TGTGCCTGGAGTGGACAGCTAGATCAGCCCCAGCATTTT. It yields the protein CAWSGQLDQPQHF.

CDR3 nucleotide sequence: TGTGCCAGCAGCTTAGATCTAGCGGGAGGTTCCTACAATGAGCAGTTCTTC. It codes for CASSLDLAGGSYNEQFF. The chain carries TRBV11-2 and TRBJ2-1; 11 nucleotides match TRBD2. The CDR3 spans 17 residues. Per the germline V gene, CDR1 is SGHAT and CDR2 is FQNNGV. Trimming removed 0 bases from V and 1 base from J; junction bases left unmatched: 2.

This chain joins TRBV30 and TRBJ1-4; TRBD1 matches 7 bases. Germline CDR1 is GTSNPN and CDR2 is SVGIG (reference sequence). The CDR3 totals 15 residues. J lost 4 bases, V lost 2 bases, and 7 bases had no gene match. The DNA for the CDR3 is TGTGCCTGGAGTACACTGGGACAGAGTAATGAAAAACTGTTTTTT. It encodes CAWSTLGQSNEKLFF. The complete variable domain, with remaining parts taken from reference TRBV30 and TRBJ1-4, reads SQTIHQWPATLVQPVGSPLSLECTVEGTSNPNLYWYRQAAGRGLQLLFYSVGIGQISSEVPQNLSASRPQDRQFILSSKKLLLSDSGFYLCAWSTLGQSNEKLFFGSGTQLSVL.

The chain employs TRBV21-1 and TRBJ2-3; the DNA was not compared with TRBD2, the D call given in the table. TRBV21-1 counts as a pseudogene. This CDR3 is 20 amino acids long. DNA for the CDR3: TGTGCCAGCAGCGAGAAATTATCCGTTGGGCTAGCGGTTAGCACAGATACGCAGTATTTT. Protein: CASSEKLSVGLAVSTDTQYF.

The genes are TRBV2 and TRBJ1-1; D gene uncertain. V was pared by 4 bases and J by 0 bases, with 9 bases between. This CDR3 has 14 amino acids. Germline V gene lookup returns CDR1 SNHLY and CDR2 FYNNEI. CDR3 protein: CASSGTTMNTEAFF. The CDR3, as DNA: TGTGCCAGCAGTGGAACCACAATGAACACTGAAGCTTTCTTT. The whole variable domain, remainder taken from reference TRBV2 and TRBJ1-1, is EPEVTQTPSHQVTQMGQEVILRCVPISNHLYFYWYRQILGQKVEFLVSFYNNEISEKSEIFDDQFSVERPDGSNFTLKIRSTKLEDSAMYFCASSGTTMNTEAFFGQGTRLTVV.

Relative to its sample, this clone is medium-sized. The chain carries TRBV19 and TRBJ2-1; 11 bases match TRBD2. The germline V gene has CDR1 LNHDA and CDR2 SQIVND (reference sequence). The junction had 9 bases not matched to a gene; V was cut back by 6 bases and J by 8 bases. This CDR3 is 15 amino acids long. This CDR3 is CASSLTSGSIYEQFF. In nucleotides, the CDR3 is TGTGCCAGTAGCCTTACTAGCGGGAGTATATATGAGCAGTTCTTC.

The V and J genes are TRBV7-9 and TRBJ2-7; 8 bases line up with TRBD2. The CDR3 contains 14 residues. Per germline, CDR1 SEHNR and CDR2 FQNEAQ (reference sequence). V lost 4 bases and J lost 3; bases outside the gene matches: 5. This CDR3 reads CASSSVAGFYEQYF. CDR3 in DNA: TGTGCCAGCAGCTCGGTAGCGGGATTCTACGAGCAGTACTTC.

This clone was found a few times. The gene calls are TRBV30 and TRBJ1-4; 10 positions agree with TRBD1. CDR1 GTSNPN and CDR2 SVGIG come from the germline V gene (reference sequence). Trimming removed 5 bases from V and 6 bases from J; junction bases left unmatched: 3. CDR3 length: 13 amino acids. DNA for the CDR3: TGTGCCTGGGGACAGGGGGTTGATGAAAAACTGTTTTTT. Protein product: CAWGQGVDEKLFF.

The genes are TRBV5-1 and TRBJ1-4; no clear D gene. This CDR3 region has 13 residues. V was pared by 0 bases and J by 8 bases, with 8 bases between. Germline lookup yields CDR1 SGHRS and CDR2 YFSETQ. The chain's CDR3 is CASSLGGAEKLFF. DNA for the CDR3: TGCGCCAGCAGCTTGGGGGGAGCAGAAAAACTGTTTTTT.

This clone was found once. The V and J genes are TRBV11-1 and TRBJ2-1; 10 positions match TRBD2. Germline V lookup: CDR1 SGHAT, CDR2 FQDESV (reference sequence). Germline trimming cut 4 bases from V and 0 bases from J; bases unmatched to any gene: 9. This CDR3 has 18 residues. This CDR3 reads CASSSLAGALSSYNEQFF. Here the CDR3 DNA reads TGTGCCAGCAGCTCCCTAGCGGGAGCCCTGAGCTCCTACAATGAGCAGTTCTTC. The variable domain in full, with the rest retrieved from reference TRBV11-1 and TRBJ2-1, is EAEVAQSPRYKITEKSQAVAFWCDPISGHATLYWYRQILGQGPELLVQFQDESVVDDSQLPKDRFSAERLKGVDSTLKIQPAELGDSAMYLCASSSLAGALSSYNEQFFGPGTRLTVL.

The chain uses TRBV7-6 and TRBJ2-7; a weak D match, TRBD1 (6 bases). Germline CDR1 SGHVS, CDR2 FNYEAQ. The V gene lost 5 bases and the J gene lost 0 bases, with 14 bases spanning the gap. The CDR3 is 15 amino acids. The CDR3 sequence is CASSPFDRLSYEQYF. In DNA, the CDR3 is TGTGCCAGCAGCCCTTTTGACAGGCTCTCCTACGAGCAGTACTTC.

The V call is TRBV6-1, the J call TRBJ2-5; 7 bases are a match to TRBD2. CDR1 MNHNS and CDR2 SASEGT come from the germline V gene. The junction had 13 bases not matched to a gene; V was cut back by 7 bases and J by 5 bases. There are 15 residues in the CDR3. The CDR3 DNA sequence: TGTGCCAGCACCCGGGGGGTAGGTTTCGCGGAGACCCAGTACTTC. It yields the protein CASTRGVGFAETQYF.